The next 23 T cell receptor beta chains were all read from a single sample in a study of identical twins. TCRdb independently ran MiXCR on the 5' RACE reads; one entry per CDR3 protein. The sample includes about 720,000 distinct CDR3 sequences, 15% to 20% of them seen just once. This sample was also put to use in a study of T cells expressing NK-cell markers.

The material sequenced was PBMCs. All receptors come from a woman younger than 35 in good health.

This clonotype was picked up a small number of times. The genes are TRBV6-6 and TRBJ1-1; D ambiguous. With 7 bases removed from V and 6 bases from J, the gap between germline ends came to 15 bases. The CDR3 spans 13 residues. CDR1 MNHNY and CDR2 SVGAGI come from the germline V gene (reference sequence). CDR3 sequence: CASNRREAPEAFF. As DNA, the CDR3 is TGTGCCAGCAACCGTAGAGAGGCGCCTGAAGCTTTCTTT.

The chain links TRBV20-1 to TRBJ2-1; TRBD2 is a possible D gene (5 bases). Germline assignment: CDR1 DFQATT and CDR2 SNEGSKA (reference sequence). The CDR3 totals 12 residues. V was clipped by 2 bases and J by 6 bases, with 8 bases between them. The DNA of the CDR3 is TGCAGTGCTAGACGGGATTTCAATGAGCAGTTCTTC. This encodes CSARRDFNEQFF.

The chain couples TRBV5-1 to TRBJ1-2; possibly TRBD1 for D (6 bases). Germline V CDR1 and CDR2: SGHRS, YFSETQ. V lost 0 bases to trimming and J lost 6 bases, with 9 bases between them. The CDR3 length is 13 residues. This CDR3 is CASSLEGGDGYTF. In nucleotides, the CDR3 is TGCGCCAGCAGCTTGGAAGGGGGGGATGGCTACACCTTC.

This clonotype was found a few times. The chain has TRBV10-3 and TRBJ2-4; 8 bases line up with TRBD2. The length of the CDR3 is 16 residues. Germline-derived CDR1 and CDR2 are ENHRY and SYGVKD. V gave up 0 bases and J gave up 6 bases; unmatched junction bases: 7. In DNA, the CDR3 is TGTGCCATCAGTGAGTCCGGGAGGGCGGTCGGAAACATTCAGTACTTC. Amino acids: CAISESGRAVGNIQYF.

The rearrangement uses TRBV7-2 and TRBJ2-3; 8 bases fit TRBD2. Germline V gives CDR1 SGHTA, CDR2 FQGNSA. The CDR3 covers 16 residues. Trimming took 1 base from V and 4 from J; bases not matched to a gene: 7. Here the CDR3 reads CASSLVSGSGADTQYF. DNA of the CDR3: TGTGCCAGCAGCTTAGTAAGCGGGAGTGGAGCAGATACGCAGTATTTT. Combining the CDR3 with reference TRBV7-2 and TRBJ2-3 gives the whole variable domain GAGVSQSPSNKVTEKGKDVELRCDPISGHTALYWYRQSLGQGLEFLIYFQGNSAPDKSGLPSDRFSAERTGGSVSTLTIQRTQQEDSAVYLCASSLVSGSGADTQYFGPGTRLTVL.

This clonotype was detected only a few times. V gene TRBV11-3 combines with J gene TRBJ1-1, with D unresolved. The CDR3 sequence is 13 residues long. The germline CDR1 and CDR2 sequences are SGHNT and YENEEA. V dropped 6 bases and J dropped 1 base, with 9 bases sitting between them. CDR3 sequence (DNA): TGTGCCAGCAGTTATACACAGAACACTGAAGCTTTCTTT. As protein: CASSYTQNTEAFF.

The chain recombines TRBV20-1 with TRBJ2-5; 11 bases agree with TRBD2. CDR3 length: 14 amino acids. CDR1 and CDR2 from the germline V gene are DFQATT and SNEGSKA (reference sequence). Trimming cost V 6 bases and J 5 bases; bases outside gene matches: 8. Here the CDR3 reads CSADRSGGAETQYF. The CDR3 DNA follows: TGCAGTGCGGACCGTAGCGGGGGGGCGGAGACCCAGTACTTC.

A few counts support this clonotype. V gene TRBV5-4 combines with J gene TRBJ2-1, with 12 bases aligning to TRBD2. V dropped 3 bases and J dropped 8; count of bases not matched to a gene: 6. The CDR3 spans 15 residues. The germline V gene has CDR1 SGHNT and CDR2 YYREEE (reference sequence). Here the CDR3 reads CASSSKLAGGYEQFF. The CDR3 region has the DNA TGTGCCAGCAGCTCTAAACTAGCGGGGGGCTATGAGCAGTTCTTC.

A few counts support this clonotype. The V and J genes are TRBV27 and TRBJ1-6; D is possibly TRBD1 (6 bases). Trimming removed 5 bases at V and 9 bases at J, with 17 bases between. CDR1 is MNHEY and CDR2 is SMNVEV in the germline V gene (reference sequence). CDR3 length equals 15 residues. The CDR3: CASSIFTGHGSPLHF. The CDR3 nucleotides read TGTGCCAGCAGTATATTTACAGGGCATGGTTCACCCCTCCACTTT.

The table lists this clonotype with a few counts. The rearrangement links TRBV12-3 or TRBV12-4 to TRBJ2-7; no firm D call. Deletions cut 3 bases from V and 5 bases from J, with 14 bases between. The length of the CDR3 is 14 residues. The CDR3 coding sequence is TGTGCCAGCAGTTTTAGAAACAGACTCCACGAGCAGTACTTC. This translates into CASSFRNRLHEQYF.

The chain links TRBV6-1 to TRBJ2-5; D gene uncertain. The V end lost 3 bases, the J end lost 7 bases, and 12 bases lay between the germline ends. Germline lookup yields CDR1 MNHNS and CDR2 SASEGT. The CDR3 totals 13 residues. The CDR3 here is CASSEAAPGTQYF. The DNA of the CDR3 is TGTGCCAGCAGTGAGGCAGCACCGGGGACCCAGTACTTC.

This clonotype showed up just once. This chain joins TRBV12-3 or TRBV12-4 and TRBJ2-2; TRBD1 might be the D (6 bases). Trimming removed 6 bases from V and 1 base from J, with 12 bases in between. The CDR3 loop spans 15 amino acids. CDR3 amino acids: CASRQGHQNTGELFF. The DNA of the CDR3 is TGTGCCAGCAGGCAGGGACATCAGAACACCGGGGAGCTGTTTTTT.

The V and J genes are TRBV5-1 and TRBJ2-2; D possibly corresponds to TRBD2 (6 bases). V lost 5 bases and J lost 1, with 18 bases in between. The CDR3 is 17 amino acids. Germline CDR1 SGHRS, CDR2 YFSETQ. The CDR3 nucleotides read TGCGCCAGCAGAACCACGGGACTTACACTGAACACCGGGGAGCTGTTTTTT. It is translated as CASRTTGLTLNTGELFF.

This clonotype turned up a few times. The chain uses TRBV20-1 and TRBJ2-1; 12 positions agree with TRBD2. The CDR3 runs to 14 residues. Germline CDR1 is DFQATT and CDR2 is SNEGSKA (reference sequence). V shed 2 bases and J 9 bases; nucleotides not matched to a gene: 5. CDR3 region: CSARLLAGGGEQFF. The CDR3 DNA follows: TGCAGTGCTAGACTCCTAGCGGGAGGGGGTGAGCAGTTCTTC.

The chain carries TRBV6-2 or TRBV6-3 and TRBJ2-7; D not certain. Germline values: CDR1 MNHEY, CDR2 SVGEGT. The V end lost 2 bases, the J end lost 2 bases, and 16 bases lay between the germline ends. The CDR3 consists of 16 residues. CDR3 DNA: TGTGCCAGCAGTTACCCCCTGGTCGGCCGTACCTACGAGCAGTACTTC. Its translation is CASSYPLVGRTYEQYF.

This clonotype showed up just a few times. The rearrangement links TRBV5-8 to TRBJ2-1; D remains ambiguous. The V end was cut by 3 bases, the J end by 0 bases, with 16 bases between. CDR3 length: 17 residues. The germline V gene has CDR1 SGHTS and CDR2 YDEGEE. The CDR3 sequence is CASSYYSAVSSYNEQFF. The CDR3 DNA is TGTGCCAGCAGCTATTACAGCGCCGTGAGCTCCTACAATGAGCAGTTCTTC.

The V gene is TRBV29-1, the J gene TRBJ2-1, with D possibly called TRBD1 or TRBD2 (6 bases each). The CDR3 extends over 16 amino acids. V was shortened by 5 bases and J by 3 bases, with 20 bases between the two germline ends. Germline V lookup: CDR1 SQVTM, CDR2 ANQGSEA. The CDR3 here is CSVLGGTPPLYNEQFF. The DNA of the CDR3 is TGCAGCGTTTTGGGGGGCACCCCCCCCCTCTACAATGAGCAGTTCTTC.

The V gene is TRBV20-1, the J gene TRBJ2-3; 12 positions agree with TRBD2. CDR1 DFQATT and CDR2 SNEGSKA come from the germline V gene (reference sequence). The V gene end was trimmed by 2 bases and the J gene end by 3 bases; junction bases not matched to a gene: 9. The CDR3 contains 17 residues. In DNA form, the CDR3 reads TGCAGTGCTAGAAGCCCTAGCGGGAGGGCCTTAACAGATACGCAGTATTTT. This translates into CSARSPSGRALTDTQYF.

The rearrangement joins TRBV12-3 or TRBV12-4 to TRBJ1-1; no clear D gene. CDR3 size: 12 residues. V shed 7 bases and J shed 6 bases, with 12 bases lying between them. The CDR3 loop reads CASTTPVSEAFF. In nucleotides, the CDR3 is TGTGCCAGCACCACCCCCGTTTCTGAAGCTTTCTTT.

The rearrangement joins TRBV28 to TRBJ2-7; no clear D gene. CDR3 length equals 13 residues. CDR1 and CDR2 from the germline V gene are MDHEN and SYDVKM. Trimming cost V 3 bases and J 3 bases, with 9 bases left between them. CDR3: CASSFSSYYEQYF. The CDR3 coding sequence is TGTGCCAGCAGTTTCTCGTCCTACTACGAGCAGTACTTC.

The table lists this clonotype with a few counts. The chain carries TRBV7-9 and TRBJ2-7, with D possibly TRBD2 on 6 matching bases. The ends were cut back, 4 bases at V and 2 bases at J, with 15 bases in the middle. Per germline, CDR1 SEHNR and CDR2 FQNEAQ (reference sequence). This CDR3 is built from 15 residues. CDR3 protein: CASSSVGLIAYEQYF. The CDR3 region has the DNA TGTGCCAGCAGCTCGGTCGGACTAATCGCCTACGAGCAGTACTTC.

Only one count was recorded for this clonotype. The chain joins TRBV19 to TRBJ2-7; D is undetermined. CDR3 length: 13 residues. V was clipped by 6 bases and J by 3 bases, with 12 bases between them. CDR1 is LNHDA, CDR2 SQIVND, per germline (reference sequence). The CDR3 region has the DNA TGTGCCAGTAGCACGTACACTAACTACGAGCAGTACTTC. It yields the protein CASSTYTNYEQYF. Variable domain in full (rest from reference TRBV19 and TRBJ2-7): DGGITQSPKYLFRKEGQNVTLSCEQNLNHDAMYWYRQDPGQGLRLIYYSQIVNDFQKGDIAEGYSVSREKKESFPLTVTSAQKNPTAFYLCASSTYTNYEQYFGPGTRLTVT.

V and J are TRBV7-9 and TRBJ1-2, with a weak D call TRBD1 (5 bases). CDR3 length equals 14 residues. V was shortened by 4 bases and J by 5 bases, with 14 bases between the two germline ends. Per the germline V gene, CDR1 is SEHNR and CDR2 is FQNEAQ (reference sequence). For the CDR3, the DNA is TGTGCCAGCAGCTCCGACAGAAGTTTATATGGCTACACCTTC. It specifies CASSSDRSLYGYTF.